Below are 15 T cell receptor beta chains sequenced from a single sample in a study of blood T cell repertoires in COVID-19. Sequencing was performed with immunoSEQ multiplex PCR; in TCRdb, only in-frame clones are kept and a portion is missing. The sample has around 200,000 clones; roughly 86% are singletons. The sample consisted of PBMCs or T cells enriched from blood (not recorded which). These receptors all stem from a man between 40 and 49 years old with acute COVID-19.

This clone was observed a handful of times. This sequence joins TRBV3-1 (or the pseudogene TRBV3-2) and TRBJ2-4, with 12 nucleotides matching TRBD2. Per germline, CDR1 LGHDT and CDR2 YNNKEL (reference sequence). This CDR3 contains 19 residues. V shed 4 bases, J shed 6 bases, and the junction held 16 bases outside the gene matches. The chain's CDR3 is CASSPPGGLAGGPRNIQYF. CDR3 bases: TGTGCCAGCAGCCCCCCTGGGGGTCTAGCGGGAGGGCCGAGAAACATTCAGTACTTC.

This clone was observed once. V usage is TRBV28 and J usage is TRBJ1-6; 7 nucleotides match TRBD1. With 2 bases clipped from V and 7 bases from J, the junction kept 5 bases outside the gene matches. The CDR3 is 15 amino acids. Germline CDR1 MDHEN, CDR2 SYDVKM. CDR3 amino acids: CASSLRDRENSPLHF. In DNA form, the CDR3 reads TGTGCCAGCAGTTTACGTGACAGGGAAAATTCACCCCTCCACTTT.

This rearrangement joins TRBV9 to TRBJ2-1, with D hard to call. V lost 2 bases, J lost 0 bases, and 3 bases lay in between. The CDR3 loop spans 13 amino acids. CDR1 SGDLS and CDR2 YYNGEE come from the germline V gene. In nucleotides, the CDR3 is TGTGCCAGCAGCGTCGGCTCCTACAATGAGCAGTTCTTC. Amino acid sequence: CASSVGSYNEQFF.

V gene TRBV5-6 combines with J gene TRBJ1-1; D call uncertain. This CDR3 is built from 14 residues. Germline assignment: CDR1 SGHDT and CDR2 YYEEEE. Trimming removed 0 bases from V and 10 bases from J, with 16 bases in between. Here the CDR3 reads CASSLEHHPTPAFF. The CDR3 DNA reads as TGTGCCAGCAGCTTGGAACACCACCCCACCCCAGCTTTCTTT.

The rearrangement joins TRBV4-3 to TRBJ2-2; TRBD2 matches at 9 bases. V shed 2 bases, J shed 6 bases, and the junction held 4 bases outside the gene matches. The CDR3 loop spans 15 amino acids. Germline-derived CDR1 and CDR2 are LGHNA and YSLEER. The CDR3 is CASSQSGRTAGELFF. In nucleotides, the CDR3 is TGCGCCAGCAGCCAAAGCGGGAGGACGGCCGGGGAGCTGTTTTTT.

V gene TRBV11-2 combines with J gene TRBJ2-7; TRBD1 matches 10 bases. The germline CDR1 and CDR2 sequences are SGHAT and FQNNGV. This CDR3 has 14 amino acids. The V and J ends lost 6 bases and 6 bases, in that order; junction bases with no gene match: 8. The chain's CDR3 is CASRQTGGFLEQYF. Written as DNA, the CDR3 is TGTGCCAGCAGGCAGACAGGGGGCTTTCTCGAGCAGTACTTC.

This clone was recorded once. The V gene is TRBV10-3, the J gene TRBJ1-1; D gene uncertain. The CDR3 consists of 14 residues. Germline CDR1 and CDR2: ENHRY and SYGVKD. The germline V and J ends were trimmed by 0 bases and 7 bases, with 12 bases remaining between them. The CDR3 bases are TGTGCCATCAGTGAGTCGCCAGGTAATATTGAAGCTTTCTTT. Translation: CAISESPGNIEAFF.

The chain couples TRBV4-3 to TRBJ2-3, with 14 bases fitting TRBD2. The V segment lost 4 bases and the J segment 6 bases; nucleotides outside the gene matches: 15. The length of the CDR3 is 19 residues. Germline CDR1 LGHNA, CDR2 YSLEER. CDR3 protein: CASSRDAGTSGSGRDTQYF. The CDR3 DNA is TGCGCCAGCAGCCGGGACGCCGGGACTAGCGGGAGCGGCCGGGATACGCAGTATTTT.

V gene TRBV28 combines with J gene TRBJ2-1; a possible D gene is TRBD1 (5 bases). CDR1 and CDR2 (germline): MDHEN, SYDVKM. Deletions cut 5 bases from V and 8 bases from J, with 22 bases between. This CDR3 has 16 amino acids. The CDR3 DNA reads TGTGCCAGCAGTGTAGAGTCCTACCCGCCCAGGGATGAGCAGTTCTTC. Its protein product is CASSVESYPPRDEQFF.

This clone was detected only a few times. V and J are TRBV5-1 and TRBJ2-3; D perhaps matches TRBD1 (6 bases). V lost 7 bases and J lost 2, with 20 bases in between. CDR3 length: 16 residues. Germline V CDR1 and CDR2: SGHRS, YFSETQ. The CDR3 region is CASGSRAGDNTDTQYF. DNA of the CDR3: TGCGCCAGCGGTTCTCGAGCAGGGGACAACACAGATACGCAGTATTTT. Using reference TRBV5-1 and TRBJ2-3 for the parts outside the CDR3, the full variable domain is KAGVTQTPRYLIKTRGQQVTLSCSPISGHRSVSWYQQTPGQGLQFLFEYFSETQRNKGNFPGRFSGRQFSNSRSEMNVSTLELGDSALYLCASGSRAGDNTDTQYFGPGTRLTVL.

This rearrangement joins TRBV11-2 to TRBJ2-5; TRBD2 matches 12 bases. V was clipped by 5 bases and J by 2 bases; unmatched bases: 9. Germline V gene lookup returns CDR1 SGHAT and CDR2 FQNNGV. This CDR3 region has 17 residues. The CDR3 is CASSPTLAGGGQETQYF. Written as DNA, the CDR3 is TGTGCCAGCAGCCCCACCCTAGCGGGAGGGGGTCAAGAGACCCAGTACTTC.

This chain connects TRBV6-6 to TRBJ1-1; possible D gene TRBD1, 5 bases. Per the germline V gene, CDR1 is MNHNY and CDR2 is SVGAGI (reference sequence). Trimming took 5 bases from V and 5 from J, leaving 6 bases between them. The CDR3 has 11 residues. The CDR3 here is CASSGGTEAFF. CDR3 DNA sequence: TGTGCCAGCAGTGGGGGGACTGAAGCTTTCTTT.

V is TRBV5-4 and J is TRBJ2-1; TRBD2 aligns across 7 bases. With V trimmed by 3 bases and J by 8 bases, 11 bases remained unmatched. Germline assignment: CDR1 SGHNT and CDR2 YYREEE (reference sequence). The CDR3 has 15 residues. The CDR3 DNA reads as TGTGCCAGCAGCTCCGGGGGTGTTGGGGGGGATGAGCAGTTCTTC. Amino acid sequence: CASSSGGVGGDEQFF.

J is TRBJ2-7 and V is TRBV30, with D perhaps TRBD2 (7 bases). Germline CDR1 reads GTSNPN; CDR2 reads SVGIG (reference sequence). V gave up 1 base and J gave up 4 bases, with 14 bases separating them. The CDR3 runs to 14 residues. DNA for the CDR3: TGTGCCTGGAGTGCCGGGGGGCGCGGGTACGAGCAGTACTTC. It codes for CAWSAGGRGYEQYF.

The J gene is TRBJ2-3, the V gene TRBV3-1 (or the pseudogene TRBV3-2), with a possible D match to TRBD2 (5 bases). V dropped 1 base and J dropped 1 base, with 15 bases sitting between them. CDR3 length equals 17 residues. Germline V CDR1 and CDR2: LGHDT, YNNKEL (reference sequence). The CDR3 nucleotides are TGTGCCAGCAGCCAAGTGGTTGAGAGGACTGGCACAGATACGCAGTATTTT. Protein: CASSQVVERTGTDTQYF.